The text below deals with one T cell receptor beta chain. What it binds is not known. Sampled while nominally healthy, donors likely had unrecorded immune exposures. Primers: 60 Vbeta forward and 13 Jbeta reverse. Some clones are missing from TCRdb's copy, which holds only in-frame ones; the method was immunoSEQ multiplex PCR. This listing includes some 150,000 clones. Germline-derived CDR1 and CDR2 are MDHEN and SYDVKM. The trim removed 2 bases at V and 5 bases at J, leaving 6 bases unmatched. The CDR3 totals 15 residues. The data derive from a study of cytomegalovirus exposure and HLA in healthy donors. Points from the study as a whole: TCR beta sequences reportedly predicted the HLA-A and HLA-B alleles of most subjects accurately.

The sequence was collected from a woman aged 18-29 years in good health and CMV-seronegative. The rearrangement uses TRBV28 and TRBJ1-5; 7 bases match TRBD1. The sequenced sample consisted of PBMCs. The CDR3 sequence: CASSLRGQGYQPQHF. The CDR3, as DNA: TGTGCCAGCAGTTTAAGGGGGCAGGGTTATCAGCCCCAGCATTTT.